A selection of T cell receptor beta chains follows, all from one sample in a study of graft-versus-host responses after intestinal transplantation. These receptors' targets are unknown. Libraries were prepared by immunoSEQ multiplex PCR; TCRdb keeps only in-frame clonotypes and omits some of them. The repertoire consists of about 100,000 clones, with approximately 84% occurring once and the leading ten covering 0.95%. The sample was unstimulated CD4+ T cells sorted from spleen or lymph node cells, taken before transplant. The receptors derive from a human donor who was the organ donor for an intestinal transplant. The CDR3 runs from the conserved cysteine through the conserved F or W. The D gene is left open where the match is weak. Size tells how often a clone was seen (once, few, many) or the class of an expanded clone, and some rows leave it out.

TGCGCCAGCAGTAGCGGAAACACAGATACGCAGTATTTT | CASSSGNTDTQYF | 13 | . | . | TRBJ2-3 | TRBV5-1
TGTGCCAGTAGTACCGCCTTTACAGCTAGCACAGATACGCAGTATTTT | CASSTAFTASTDTQYF | 16 | once | . | TRBJ2-3 | TRBV19
TGTGCCAGCAGTTTAAGCAGGTCCTACAATGAGCAGTTCTTC | CASSLSRSYNEQFF | 14 | . | . | TRBJ2-1 | TRBV27
TGTGCCAGTAGGCGCCCGGGGGGCCTCTATGGCTACACCTTC | CASRRPGGLYGYTF | 14 | few | . | TRBJ1-2 | TRBV19
TGTGCCAGCAGTGCAACGAGGGTCCCTGGGGCCAACGTCCTGACTTTC | CASSATRVPGANVLTF | 16 | few | . | TRBJ2-6 | TRBV2
TGTGCCAGCAGCTTAACTGGCGGGTCTTTGAACACTGAAGCTTTCTTT | CASSLTGGSLNTEAFF | 16 | . | . | TRBJ1-1 | TRBV7-3
TGTGCCAGCAGCGCACCTAGGACAGGGGGCTACAATGAGCAGTTCTTC | CASSAPRTGGYNEQFF | 16 | . | TRBD1 | TRBJ2-1 | TRBV7-2
TGTGCCAGCAGTATCGCAGCTAACTATGGCTACACCTTC | CASSIAANYGYTF | 13 | . | . | TRBJ1-2 | TRBV27
TGTGCCAGCAGCCCGGGGAGGGGCCGGGAGACCCAGTACTTC | CASSPGRGRETQYF | 14 | . | TRBD2 | TRBJ2-5 | TRBV5-4
TGTGCCAGCCGGCCAGGGGAGGGGATTGGCTACACCTTC | CASRPGEGIGYTF | 13 | . | . | TRBJ1-2 | TRBV18
TGTGCCAGCAGCTTAGCGGGTAGGCCAGACTCCTACAATGAGCAGTTCTTC | CASSLAGRPDSYNEQFF | 17 | once | . | TRBJ2-1 | TRBV7-6
TGTGCCACCGGACCCGGACAGGGCCCTACGGAGCAGTACTTC | CATGPGQGPTEQYF | 14 | . | TRBD1 | TRBJ2-7 | TRBV10-3
TGTGCCTGGAGCGGAGGGCAAAAACGGACTAGCGGGGGACACACAGATACGCAGTATTTT | CAWSGGQKRTSGGHTDTQYF | 20 | . | TRBD2 | TRBJ2-3 | TRBV30
TGTGCCAGTAGTATAGCGGCAGGGACGGGAGAGACCCAGTACTTC | CASSIAAGTGETQYF | 15 | . | . | TRBJ2-5 | TRBV19
TGTGCCAGTAGTATAGATCTCGGGACAGTCACAGATACGCAGTATTTT | CASSIDLGTVTDTQYF | 16 | . | TRBD1 | TRBJ2-3 | TRBV19
TGTGCCAGCAGTGAACCGGGGGCAGGATACACCATATATTTT | CASSEPGAGYTIYF | 14 | . | . | TRBJ1-3 | TRBV25-1
TGTGCCAGCAGTTGGGGCCGGCCTACAAATGAAAAACTGTTTTTT | CASSWGRPTNEKLFF | 15 | . | . | TRBJ1-4 | TRBV25-1
TGTGCCAGCAGCCAGGGACAGGGGGGGAGCAATCAGCCCCAGCATTTT | CASSQGQGGSNQPQHF | 16 | . | TRBD1 | TRBJ1-5 | TRBV4-2
TGTGCCAGCAGCCTAAGTCCGGGACAGGGGAGCTCCTACGAGCAGTACTTC | CASSLSPGQGSSYEQYF | 17 | . | TRBD1 | TRBJ2-7 | TRBV27
TGTGCCAGCAGCTTTAAAGACAGGGATTACGAGCAGTACTTC | CASSFKDRDYEQYF | 14 | . | TRBD1 | TRBJ2-7 | TRBV5-6
TGTGCCAGCAGTTTCGTTCAGGCTTCGAGGGTCCTCACCTTC | CASSFVQASRVLTF | 14 | . | . | TRBJ1-2 | TRBV6-5
TGCAGCGGTTTGAAGGCAGGGGGATTGAACACTGAAGCTTTCTTT | CSGLKAGGLNTEAFF | 15 | . | TRBD1 | TRBJ1-1 | TRBV29-1
TGTGCCAGCTCACCACAGGGATCCTCTGGAAACACCATATATTTT | CASSPQGSSGNTIYF | 15 | . | . | TRBJ1-3 | TRBV18
TGTGCCAGCAGAAGCAGGGTTCGTGAAAAACTGTTTTTT | CASRSRVREKLFF | 13 | . | . | TRBJ1-4 | TRBV9
TGTGCCTGGAGTGGGGGAAAAGGACAGATACATTTT | CAWSGGKGQIHF | 12 | . | . | TRBJ1-5 | TRBV30